By share, the clone carrying this TCR beta chain counts as medium-sized (0.01 to 0.1%). Its antigen is unidentified. The CDR3 totals 13 residues. Per the germline V gene, CDR1 is MNHEY and CDR2 is SVGAGI. V gave up 0 bases and J gave up 2 bases, with 3 bases separating them. In each case, RNA was isolated and then reverse transcribed into cDNA as the sequencing template. Produced via immunoSEQ multiplex PCR; TCRdb's table is partial and in-frame only. Here the sample spans roughly 92,000 clones, about 71% being singletons. This specimen belongs to a study of CD8+ T cells in alopecia areata. Study observations and caveats: Alopecia totalis/universalis scalp especially showed more expanded CD8+ clones than normal scalp. Because of a solitary nonresponder, the connection of baseline CD8+ expansion to response stays uncertain. Persistence in scalp and blood during tofacitinib was observed for many expanded lesional clones.

Documented treatment: oral pan-JAK inhibitor, 5-10 mg twice daily. Peripheral blood and lesional scalp punch biopsies came from alopecia areata patients. The chain has TRBV6-5 and TRBJ2-3; D gene ambiguous. The sequence derives from a human donor with alopecia areata. This specimen consisted of CD8+ T cells sorted from blood, obtained at week 44, from a patient treated with tofacitinib. CDR3 protein: CASSYSNTDTQYF. CDR3 nucleotide sequence: TGTGCCAGCAGTTACTCGAACACAGATACGCAGTATTTT.